The clone carrying this T cell receptor beta chain was found many times. Its target is unknown. The authors used template switching to add a universal primer site and gave cDNA unique molecular identifiers. TCRdb recomputed calls from the 5' RACE reads with MiXCR, one row per CDR3 protein. This repertoire shows fewer than 550,000 distinct CDR3 sequences, about 15% found once; its top ten account for about 0.47%. The CDR3 has 15 residues. Trimming cost V 4 bases and J 9 bases; bases outside gene matches: 11. Germline V gene sequence: CDR1 SNHLY, CDR2 FYNNEI. This entry comes from a study of identical twins. Study-level points and caveats: There is a chance that invariant MAIT and iNKT cells partially muddied zero-insertion analyses.

The sample was also linked to a second study, of yellow fever vaccine responses in identical twins.

V gene TRBV2 combines with J gene TRBJ2-1; 8 nucleotides match TRBD1. This sequence was found in a woman aged 18-29 years in good health. The sequencing input was CD4+ T cells sorted from blood. DNA of the CDR3: TGTGCCAGCAGTGCCGAGACAGGGGTGATTAGTGAGCAGTTCTTC. As protein: CASSAETGVISEQFF.